This T cell receptor beta chain is from a study of somatic mutations in cytotoxic T cells in rheumatoid arthritis. The wider study: No treatment had yet been given when patient blood (around 30 ml EDTA) was drawn, right after diagnosis. There were some V beta antibody-stained T-cell populations flow-sorted at nearly 100% purity, and these included V beta1+ cells sequenced for TCRB. Study findings and constraints: Age-matched healthy controls and rheumatoid arthritis patients had CD8+ T-cell clonality that did not differ significantly.

This clone showed up just once. Its antigen is not identified. V was clipped by 6 bases and J by 4 bases, with 15 bases between them. In germline, CDR1 is MNHNS, CDR2 SASEGT. CDR3 length equals 14 residues. Authors' analysis steps: Rarely did patient CD8+ clones above 1% match published virus-specific TCRB sequences. Data came from immunoSEQ multiplex PCR; TCRdb stores just in-frame clones and leaves some out. V, J and clone size are those of that table, while D and trimming were read from the DNA. The data contain approximately 30,000 clones, more than 75% of them seen just once; the ten biggest clones take up around 8.3%.

Input material: CD8+ T cells sorted from blood. This receptor was obtained from an adult with rheumatoid arthritis. The gene calls are TRBV6-1 and TRBJ1-1, with D possibly TRBD1 on 6 matching bases. Here the CDR3 reads CASSPRTVGTEAFF. CDR3 sequence (DNA): TGTGCCAGCAGCCCCCGGACAGTCGGCACTGAAGCTTTCTTT.